The clone carrying this T cell receptor beta chain was counted a single time. Seattle participants joined during active infection and were tracked over time. This specimen belongs to a study of blood T cell repertoires in COVID-19. Study as a whole: Collection of acute and convalescent COVID-19 samples took place in the United States, Italy and Spain. PBMCs, B-cell-depleted T cells, or T cells provided the cDNA or gDNA that made up the material.

Germline CDR1 is SEHNR and CDR2 is FQNEAQ (reference sequence). V was clipped by 5 bases and J by 2 bases, with 16 bases between them. The CDR3 covers 16 residues. How the authors handled the data: By means of reference gene primer amplification, nucleated cell counts were estimated. Produced via immunoSEQ multiplex PCR; TCRdb's table is partial and in-frame only. V, J and clone size derive from that table, while D and trimming were established from the DNA sequence. Among 330,000 or so clones listed, about nine tenths were seen once. This sequence joins TRBV7-9 and TRBJ1-5; D may be TRBD1 (5 bases). This receptor was obtained from a woman in her fifties or sixties with COVID-19, enrolled during active disease. Sequenced material: peripheral blood. The CDR3 bases are TGTGCCAGCAGCCCCCTTGGGGGGGAGGGCAATCAGCCCCAGCATTTT. Protein: CASSPLGGEGNQPQHF.